Detailed here is one TCR beta chain. This clone was counted between two and nine times. Its antigen has not been determined. Within one base of it there is no much larger clone, and no base qualities were kept. V sheds 6 bases and J sheds 3 bases, leaving 12 bases between their ends. Based on the germline V gene, the CDR1 and CDR2 sequences are MNHEY and SVGAGI. The CDR3 goes from the cysteine to the phenylalanine over 14 residues. This entry keeps only the CDR3 DNA: 42 bases, framed from base 1. The trial excluded patients who had a history of autoimmune disease or who were on systemic immunosuppression. In every dose cohort, peripheral blood was drawn for TCR sequencing at baseline, cycle 4 day 1, and cycle 7 day 1. The samples were drawn from a first-in-human, open-label, multicenter phase I dose-escalation trial of ivuxolimab. Adults with locally advanced or metastatic melanoma, renal cell, hepatocellular, or head and neck squamous cell carcinoma were enrolled in the trial. Before TCR sequencing, CD4+ T cells and CD8+ T cells were sorted from peripheral blood as separate populations.

These data come from a study of OX40 agonist ivuxolimab in advanced cancers. The study in broad terms: Ivuxolimab, which targeted the costimulatory receptor OX40 (CD134), was an agonistic, fully human IgG2 monoclonal antibody. Intravenous ivuxolimab was administered to patients every 2 weeks at six dose levels: 0.01, 0.1, 0.3, 1.5, 3 and 10 mg/kg. Of the 50 or so patients in dose escalation, about 20 had hepatocellular carcinoma, around 15 had melanoma, 9 had renal cell carcinoma and 9 had head and neck cancer. The dose-escalation cohort was about 87% male with a mean age of approximately 60 years, ranging from roughly 20 to 80. Patients were allowed to have had prior anti-PD-1, anti-PD-L1 or anti-CTLA-4 therapy, and approximately 37% of the dose-escalation patients had been treated with checkpoint inhibitors. Three dose-escalation patients achieved partial responses, one with hepatocellular carcinoma and two with cutaneous melanoma. The purpose of peripheral TCRbeta sequencing was to test whether ivuxolimab changed TCR sequence diversity and led to clonal T-cell expansion. The paper describes the monotherapy dose-escalation part (N of about 54 patients) of the phase I trial of ivuxolimab. What the work shows at the level of the full study, not this receptor alone: After ivuxolimab, CD8+ T cells had more expanded clones than CD4+ T cells on average. Low levels of normalized T-cell clonal expansion were also seen in some patients who did not respond. At doses from 0.1 to 3.0 mg/kg, clonal expansion was seen in both CD4+ and CD8+ blood T cells between baseline and week 6. The antigen specificity of the peripheral T cells that underwent clonal expansion was not determined. In the 0.1-3.0 mg/kg groups, partial responders had among the lowest normalized peripheral clonal expansion, particularly in CD8+ T cells.

To sequence the TCRbeta CDR3 region, genomic DNA was isolated from the sorted cells. TCRbeta CDR3 regions were sequenced using the immunoSEQ Assay. TCRdb stores this immuneACCESS table with in-frame sequences only. Part of the clones is absent; in the studies checked, under half of the shortfall reflects unresolved V genes, and no reason is known for the rest. The sample table shows some 79,000 clones, and 90% to 95% are seen once. Jointly, the top ten make up 0.4% to 0.5% of the sample. Here the sequenced sample was CD4+ or CD8+ T cells sorted from blood, taken in a trial of the OX40 agonist ivuxolimab. The chain is made from TRBV6-5 and TRBJ1-5; the D gene is perhaps TRBD1, from 6 matching bases. The sequence was collected from an adult with an advanced solid tumor such as melanoma, head and neck, liver or kidney cancer. The CDR3 region has the sequence CASSQTGYNQPQHF. The nucleotide sequence reads as follows: TGTGCCAGCAGCCAGACAGGCTACAATCAGCCCCAGCATTTT.